The sequence of this T cell receptor (beta chain) was determined in a study of metastatic and nonmetastatic thyroid tumors. Overall study: Repertoire comparison spanned blood and tumor or nodule tissue of malignant and benign thyroid patients.

Each patient went into thyroid surgery without having received any treatment. This clone is categorized as medium-sized. Antigen unknown. Study-level points and caveats: Benign nodules reportedly had significantly lower TCR beta diversity than malignant thyroid tumors in blood and tumor.

This CDR3 has 16 residues. V shed 0 bases and J 4 bases; nucleotides not matched to a gene: 6. Germline loops: CDR1 LGHNA, CDR2 YSLEER. Per the authors' pipeline: A classifier of distant metastasis in papillary thyroid cancer was built from CDR3 differences (across clinicopathological groups). TCRdb re-clonotyped the PCR reads via MiXCR. The V and J calls follow TCRdb's processing rather than the paper's. The repertoire holds roughly 20,000 clones, with approximately 31% as singletons. The sequencing sample was made of blood. The origin of this receptor is a female donor with papillary thyroid cancer or a benign thyroid nodule (not recorded which). Some clones in this sample may be carry-over from other donors' samples. V and J are TRBV4-3 and TRBJ2-3, with TRBD1 matching 8 bases. In DNA, the CDR3 is TGCGCCAGCAGCCAAGATCTTGGACAGGGCGCAGATACGCAGTATTTT. This translates into CASSQDLGQGADTQYF.